This TCR beta chain derives from a study of shared clonotypes between healthy human individuals. As regards this clone: Its antigen is unknown.

Study-wide points: Four donors had about 5% of their naive CD4 clonotypes in common. Larger estimated richness was generally seen in naive subsets than in memory subsets.

Terminally differentiated effector memory CD45RA+ cells were excluded by CCR7 positive selection of CD45RO-negative cells. Running of the assay took place at deep level. Only in-frame clones appear in the TCRdb table, and some are missing; sequencing was by immunoSEQ multiplex PCR. Here the sample spans around 600,000 clones, roughly 95% being singletons. This CDR3 spans 13 amino acids. Trimming shortened V by 3 bases and J by 4 bases, and 9 bases separated the two germline ends. CDR1 and CDR2 (germline): MDHEN, SYDVKM. This TCR was sampled from a woman in her twenties or thirties in good health. The chain links TRBV28 to TRBJ1-2; tentative D call: TRBD1 (5 bases). The sequencing sample was made of naive CD8+ T cells sorted from blood. The chain's CDR3 is CASSFPGGYGYTF. CDR3 DNA sequence: TGTGCCAGCAGTTTCCCGGGGGGCTATGGCTACACCTTC.